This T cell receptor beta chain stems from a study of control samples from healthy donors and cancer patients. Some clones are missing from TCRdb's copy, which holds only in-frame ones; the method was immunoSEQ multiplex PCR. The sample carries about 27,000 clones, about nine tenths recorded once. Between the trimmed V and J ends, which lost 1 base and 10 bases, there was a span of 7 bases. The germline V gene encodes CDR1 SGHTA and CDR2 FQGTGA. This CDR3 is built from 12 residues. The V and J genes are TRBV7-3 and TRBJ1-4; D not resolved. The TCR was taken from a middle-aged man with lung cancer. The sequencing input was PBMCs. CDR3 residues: CASSLRVGKLFF. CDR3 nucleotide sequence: TGTGCCAGCAGCTTAAGAGTCGGAAAACTGTTTTTT.